This TCR beta chain was captured by sequencing in a study of cytomegalovirus exposure and HLA in healthy donors. Study-level points and caveats: Data from an earlier analysis indicated that most TCR beta V segments were productive either about 90% or about 30% of the time. Testing in vitro showed three CMV-associated chains specific for CMV antigens. The majority of CMV-associated TCR beta chains were reported as apparently HLA-restricted in a later analysis.

Trimming removed 0 bases from V and 0 bases from J, with 6 bases in between. Germline lookup yields CDR1 SGHVS and CDR2 FQNEAQ. The CDR3 is made up of 15 amino acids. 60 Vbeta and 13 Jbeta primers were used in PCR. Generated by immunoSEQ multiplex PCR, the TCRdb table keeps only in-frame clones and is missing some. The sample records 150,000 to 200,000 clones, around 68% being singletons. This cohort consisted of healthy bone marrow donors. This clone showed up just a few times. Its antigen is still unknown. The chain carries TRBV7-8 and TRBJ1-3; D gene unclear. Sequencing was done on a sample of PBMCs. The TCR was taken from a man aged 50 to 60 in good health and CMV-seronegative. CDR3 region: CASSLAGSSGNTIYF. CDR3 in DNA: TGTGCCAGCAGCTTAGCCGGTAGCTCTGGAAACACCATATATTTT.